This T cell receptor (beta chain) was identified in a study of blood T cell repertoires in COVID-19. About the research overall: From T cells, B-cell-depleted T cells, or PBMCs came the material, which was cDNA or gDNA.

In the authors' workflow: For nucleated cells, counts were estimated from reference gene primer amplification. Assay: immunoSEQ multiplex PCR; the TCRdb copy retains only in-frame clones and omits some. The DNA gave D and trimming, while V, J and clone size come from that table. Of roughly 280,000 clones listed, 80% to 90% were seen once; the top ten hold approximately 4%. The age range of participants was about 18 to 95 years, with residence in under 30 US areas. Participant-reported clinical history was the basis for cohort assignment. The V gene end was trimmed by 0 bases and the J gene end by 4 bases; junction bases not matched to a gene: 10. The CDR3 covers 18 residues. Looked up from germline, CDR1 is LNHDA and CDR2 is SQIVND (reference sequence).

This TCR was sampled from a woman in her twenties or thirties with acute COVID-19. Sequencing input: PBMCs or T cells enriched from blood (not recorded which). V is TRBV19 and J is TRBJ2-2, with 8 bases matching TRBD1. CDR3 bases: TGTGCCAGTAGTATAGATCTCGGTACAGGGGGTCTCACCGGGGAGCTGTTTTTT. It specifies CASSIDLGTGGLTGELFF.